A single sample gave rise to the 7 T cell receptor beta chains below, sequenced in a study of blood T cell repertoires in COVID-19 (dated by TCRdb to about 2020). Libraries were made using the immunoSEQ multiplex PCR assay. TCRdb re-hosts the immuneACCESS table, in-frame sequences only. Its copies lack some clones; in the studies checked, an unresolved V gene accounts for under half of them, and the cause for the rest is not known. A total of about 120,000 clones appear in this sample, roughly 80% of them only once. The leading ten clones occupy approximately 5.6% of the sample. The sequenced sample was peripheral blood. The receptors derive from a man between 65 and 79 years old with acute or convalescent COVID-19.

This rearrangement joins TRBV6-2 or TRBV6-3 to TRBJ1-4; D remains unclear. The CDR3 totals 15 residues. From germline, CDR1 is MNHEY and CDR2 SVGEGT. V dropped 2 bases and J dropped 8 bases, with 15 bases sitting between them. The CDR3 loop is CASSYRPGGGEKLFF. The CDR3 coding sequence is TGTGCCAGCAGTTACAGGCCGGGAGGAGGGGAAAAACTGTTTTTT.

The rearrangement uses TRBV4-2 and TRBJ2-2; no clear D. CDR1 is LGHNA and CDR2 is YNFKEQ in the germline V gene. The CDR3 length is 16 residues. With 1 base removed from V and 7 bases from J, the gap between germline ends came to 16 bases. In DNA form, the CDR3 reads TGTGCCAGCAGCCAAGGGCATACGGGTACGATCGGGGAGCTGTTTTTT. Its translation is CASSQGHTGTIGELFF.

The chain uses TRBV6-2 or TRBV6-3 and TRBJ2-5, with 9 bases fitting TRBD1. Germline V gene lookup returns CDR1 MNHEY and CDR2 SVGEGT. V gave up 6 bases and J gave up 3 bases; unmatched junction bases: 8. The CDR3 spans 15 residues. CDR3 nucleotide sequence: TGTGCCAGCAGCCCGCATACAGGGGGCGAAGAGACCCAGTACTTC. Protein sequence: CASSPHTGGEETQYF.

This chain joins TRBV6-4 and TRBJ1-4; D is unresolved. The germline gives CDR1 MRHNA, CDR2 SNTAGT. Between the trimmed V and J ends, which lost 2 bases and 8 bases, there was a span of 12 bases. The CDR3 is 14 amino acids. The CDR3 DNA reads TGTGCCAGCAGTGACCCGGCGCTGCGGGAAAAACTGTTTTTT. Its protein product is CASSDPALREKLFF.

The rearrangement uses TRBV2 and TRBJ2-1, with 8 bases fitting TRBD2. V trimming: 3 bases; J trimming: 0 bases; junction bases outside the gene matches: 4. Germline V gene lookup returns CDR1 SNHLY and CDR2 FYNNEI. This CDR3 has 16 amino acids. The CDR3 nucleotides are TGTGCCAGCAGTGACCCGGGGGGGAGCTCCTACAATGAGCAGTTCTTC. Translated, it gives CASSDPGGSSYNEQFF.

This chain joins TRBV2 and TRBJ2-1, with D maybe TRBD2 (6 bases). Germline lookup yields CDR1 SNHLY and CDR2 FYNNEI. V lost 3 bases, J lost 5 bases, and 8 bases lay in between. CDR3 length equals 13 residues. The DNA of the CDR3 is TGTGCCAGCAGTGACGGGAGAAACAATGAGCAGTTCTTC. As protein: CASSDGRNNEQFF. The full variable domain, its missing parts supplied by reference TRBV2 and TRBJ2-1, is EPEVTQTPSHQVTQMGQEVILRCVPISNHLYFYWYRQILGQKVEFLVSFYNNEISEKSEIFDDQFSVERPDGSNFTLKIRSTKLEDSAMYFCASSDGRNNEQFFGPGTRLTVL.

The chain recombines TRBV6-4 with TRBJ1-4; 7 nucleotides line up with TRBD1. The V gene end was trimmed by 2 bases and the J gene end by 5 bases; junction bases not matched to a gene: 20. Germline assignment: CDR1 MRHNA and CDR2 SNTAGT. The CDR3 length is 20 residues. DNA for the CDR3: TGTGCCAGCAGTGACGTGGTGCGAGGGGGCGTCGTGGGGAAAAATGAAAAACTGTTTTTT. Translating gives CASSDVVRGGVVGKNEKLFF.